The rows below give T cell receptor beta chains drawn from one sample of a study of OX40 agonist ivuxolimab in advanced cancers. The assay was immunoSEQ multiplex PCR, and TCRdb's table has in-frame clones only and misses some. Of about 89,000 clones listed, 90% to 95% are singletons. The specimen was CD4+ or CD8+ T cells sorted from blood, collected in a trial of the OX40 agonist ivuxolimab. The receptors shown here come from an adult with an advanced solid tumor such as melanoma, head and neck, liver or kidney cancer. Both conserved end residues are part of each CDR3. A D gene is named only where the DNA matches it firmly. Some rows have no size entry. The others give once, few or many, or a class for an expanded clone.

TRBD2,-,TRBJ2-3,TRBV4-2,CASRASGGGTDTQYF,TGTGCCAGCCGGGCTAGCGGTGGGGGCACAGATACGCAGTATTTT
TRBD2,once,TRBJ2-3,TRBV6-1,CAGLARFTDTQYF,TGTGCGGGACTAGCCCGATTCACAGATACGCAGTATTTT
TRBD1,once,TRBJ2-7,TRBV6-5,CASSYSGQGRTYEQYF,TGTGCCAGCAGTTACTCCGGACAGGGGCGAACCTACGAGCAGTACTTC
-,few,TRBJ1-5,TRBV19,CASIGGWGQPQHF,TGTGCCAGTATAGGGGGTTGGGGACAGCCCCAGCATTTT
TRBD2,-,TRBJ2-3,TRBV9,CASSATSVVAGVGTDTQYF,TGTGCCAGCAGCGCAACCTCAGTGGTAGCGGGAGTTGGGACAGATACGCAGTATTTT
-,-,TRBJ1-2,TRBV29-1,CSVVFLGGYTF,TGCAGCGTTGTCTTCCTTGGTGGCTACACCTTC
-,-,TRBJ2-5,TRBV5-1,CASSLLGLQETQYF,TGCGCCAGCAGCTTGCTGGGTCTCCAAGAGACCCAGTACTTC
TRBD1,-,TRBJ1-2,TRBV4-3,CASSQEDRGYGYTF,TGCGCCAGCAGCCAAGAGGACAGGGGCTATGGCTACACCTTC
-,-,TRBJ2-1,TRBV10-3,CAISEQRLVNEQFF,TGTGCCATCAGTGAGCAGAGACTAGTGAATGAGCAGTTCTTC
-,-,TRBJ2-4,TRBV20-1,CSASGDRRSYF,TGCAGTGCTAGTGGTGACAGACGGTCGTACTTC
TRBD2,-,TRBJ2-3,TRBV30,CAWSGSGGTDTQYF,TGTGCCTGGAGTGGTAGCGGGGGCACAGATACGCAGTATTTT
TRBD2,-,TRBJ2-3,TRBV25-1,CASSGLAGGPNTQYF,TGTGCCAGCAGTGGACTAGCGGGGGGGCCAAATACGCAGTATTTT
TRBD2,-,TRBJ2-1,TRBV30,CAWSNLRAGGYNEQFF,TGTGCCTGGAGCAACCTCCGAGCGGGGGGGTACAATGAGCAGTTCTTC
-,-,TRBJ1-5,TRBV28,CASSLAGVSNQPQHF,TGTGCCAGCAGTTTGGCGGGGGTTTCTAATCAGCCCCAGCATTTT
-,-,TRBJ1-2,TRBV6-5,CASKRGPNYGYTF,TGTGCCAGCAAGCGGGGCCCTAACTATGGCTACACCTTC
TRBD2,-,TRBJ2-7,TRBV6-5,CASSYAGGRNEQYF,TGTGCCAGCAGTTACGCCGGGGGGAGAAACGAGCAGTACTTC
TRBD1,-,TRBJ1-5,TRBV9,CASSVDTGGDQPQHF,TGTGCCAGCAGCGTAGATACAGGGGGGGATCAGCCCCAGCATTTT
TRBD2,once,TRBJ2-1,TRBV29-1,CSVERSSGHSYNEQFF,TGCAGCGTTGAACGGTCTAGCGGCCACTCCTACAATGAGCAGTTCTTC
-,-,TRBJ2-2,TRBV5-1,CASSLTAGATGELFF,TGCGCCAGCAGCTTGACGGCAGGAGCTACCGGGGAGCTGTTTTTT
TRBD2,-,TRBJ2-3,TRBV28,CASRGGGPSTDTQYF,TGTGCCAGCAGAGGCGGGGGGCCGAGCACAGATACGCAGTATTTT
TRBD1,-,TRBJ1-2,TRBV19,CASSISPGQGPYGYTF,TGTGCCAGTAGTATTTCGCCGGGACAGGGACCCTATGGCTACACCTTC
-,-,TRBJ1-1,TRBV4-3,CASSQGRYTEAFF,TGCGCCAGCAGCCAAGGACGGTACACTGAAGCTTTCTTT
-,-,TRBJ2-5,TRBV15,CATSRAVPYTETQYF,TGTGCCACCAGCAGAGCAGTCCCTTATACAGAGACCCAGTACTTC
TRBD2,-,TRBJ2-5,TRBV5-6,CASSYLGLAEETQYF,TGTGCCAGCAGCTATCTGGGACTAGCGGAAGAGACCCAGTACTTC
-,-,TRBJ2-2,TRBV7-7,CASSSTGELFF,TGTGCTAGCAGCTCCACCGGGGAGCTGTTTTTT
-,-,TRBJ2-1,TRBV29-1,CSVDRGALPEQFF,TGCAGCGTTGACCGGGGGGCCCTCCCTGAGCAGTTCTTC
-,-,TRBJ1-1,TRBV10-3,CAISEFRGTEAFF,TGTGCCATCAGTGAGTTCAGGGGCACTGAAGCTTTCTTT
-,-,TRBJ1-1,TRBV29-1,CSTLGRPTEAFF,TGCAGCACTTTGGGACGCCCCACTGAAGCTTTCTTT
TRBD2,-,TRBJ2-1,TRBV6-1,CASTQRREPYNEQFF,TGTGCCAGCACCCAAAGGCGGGAGCCCTACAATGAGCAGTTCTTC
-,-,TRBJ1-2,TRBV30,CAWQVQGGGGYTF,TGTGCCTGGCAGGTACAGGGAGGAGGCGGCTACACCTTC
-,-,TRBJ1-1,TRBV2,CASSESRSTEAFF,TGTGCCAGCAGTGAAAGCCGGAGCACTGAAGCTTTCTTT
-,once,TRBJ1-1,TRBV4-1,CASSGPLKNTEAFF,TGCGCCAGCAGCGGCCCCCTTAAGAACACTGAAGCTTTCTTT
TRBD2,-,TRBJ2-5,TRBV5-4,CASSLKAGDETQYF,TGTGCCAGCAGCTTGAAAGCGGGAGACGAGACCCAGTACTTC
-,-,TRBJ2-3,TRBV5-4,CASSLAGTDTQYF,TGTGCCAGCAGCTTGGCCGGCACAGATACGCAGTATTTT
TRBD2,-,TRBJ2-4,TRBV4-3,CASSQGITSGSVAKNIQYF,TGCGCCAGCAGCCAAGGTATTACTAGCGGGAGCGTTGCCAAAAACATTCAGTACTTC
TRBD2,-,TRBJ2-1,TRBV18,CASSPVAGGIYNEQFF,TGTGCCAGCTCACCAGTAGCGGGGGGAATTTACAATGAGCAGTTCTTC
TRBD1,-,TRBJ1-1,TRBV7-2,CASSLVQGGETFF,TGTGCCAGCAGCTTGGTACAGGGGGGTGAGACTTTCTTT
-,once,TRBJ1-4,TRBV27,CASSLGWPGQSEEKLFF,TGTGCCAGCAGTTTGGGTTGGCCTGGACAGAGCGAAGAAAAACTGTTTTTT
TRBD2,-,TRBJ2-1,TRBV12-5,CASGKTGTSFYNEQFF,TGTGCTAGTGGTAAAACCGGGACTAGCTTTTACAATGAGCAGTTCTTC
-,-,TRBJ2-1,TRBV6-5,CASMGFRSNEQFF,TGTGCCAGCATGGGGTTTAGAAGCAATGAGCAGTTCTTC
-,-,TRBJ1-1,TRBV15,CATSRDRTEAFF,TGTGCCACCAGCAGAGATCGGACTGAAGCTTTCTTT
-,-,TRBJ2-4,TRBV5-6,CASSFFDGTFLAKNIQYF,TGTGCCAGCAGCTTCTTCGATGGGACATTCCTAGCCAAAAACATTCAGTACTTC
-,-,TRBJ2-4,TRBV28,CASSSILPGLPNIQYF,TGTGCCAGCAGCTCGATCCTACCAGGGCTTCCAAACATTCAGTACTTC
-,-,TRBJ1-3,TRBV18,CASSPDGAWGSGNTIYF,TGTGCCAGCTCACCTGATGGGGCATGGGGCTCTGGAAACACCATATATTTT
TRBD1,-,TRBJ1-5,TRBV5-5,CASSLGTLGTGGGQPQHF,TGTGCCAGCAGCTTGGGCACCTTGGGGACAGGGGGAGGTCAGCCCCAGCATTTT
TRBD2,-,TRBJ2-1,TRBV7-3,CASSSLGKRGTYNEQFF,TGTGCCAGCAGCTCGCTTGGGAAGCGGGGCACCTACAATGAGCAGTTCTTC
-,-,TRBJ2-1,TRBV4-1,CASSQDITNNEQFF,TGCGCCAGCAGCCAAGATATCACGAACAATGAGCAGTTCTTC
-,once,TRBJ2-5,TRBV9,CASSAQETQYF,TGTGCCAGCAGCGCCCAAGAGACCCAGTACTTC
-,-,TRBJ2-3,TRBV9,CASSYRTDTQYF,TGTGCCAGCAGCTATCGCACAGATACGCAGTATTTT
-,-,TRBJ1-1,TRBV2,CASSDSYTEAFF,TGTGCCAGCAGTGACTCCTACACTGAAGCTTTCTTT